This T cell receptor (beta chain) originates from a study of human T cells and chemical hapten exposure. For the study at large: Sensitizing treatment utilized 2% DPC over a roughly 2 cm by roughly 2 cm portion of upper inner arm skin.

There are many counts of this clonotype. V was pared by 1 base and J by 5 bases, with 14 bases between. Germline lookup yields CDR1 DFQATT and CDR2 SNEGSKA (reference sequence). There are 15 residues in the CDR3. TCRdb reprocessed the RACE reads with MiXCR, giving one entry per CDR3 protein. The sample shows 35,000 to 50,000 distinct CDR3 sequences, around 9.3% of them seen only once. Stated time point: patch test 2, 6 weeks after DPC sensitization. Treatment described: therapeutic diphenylcyclopropenone sensitization with weekly scalp DPC. This clonotype was sampled from a woman between 40 and 50 years old with alopecia areata. Some clones in this sample may be carry-over from other donors' samples. This specimen consisted of whole blood, obtained in connection with sensitization to the hapten diphenylcyclopropenone (DPC). The V gene is TRBV20-1, the J gene TRBJ2-2, with D maybe TRBD2 (5 bases). In nucleotides, the CDR3 is TGCAGTGCTAGAGTGTCGGGGATGGGAACCGGGGAGCTGTTTTTT. Residues: CSARVSGMGTGELFF.